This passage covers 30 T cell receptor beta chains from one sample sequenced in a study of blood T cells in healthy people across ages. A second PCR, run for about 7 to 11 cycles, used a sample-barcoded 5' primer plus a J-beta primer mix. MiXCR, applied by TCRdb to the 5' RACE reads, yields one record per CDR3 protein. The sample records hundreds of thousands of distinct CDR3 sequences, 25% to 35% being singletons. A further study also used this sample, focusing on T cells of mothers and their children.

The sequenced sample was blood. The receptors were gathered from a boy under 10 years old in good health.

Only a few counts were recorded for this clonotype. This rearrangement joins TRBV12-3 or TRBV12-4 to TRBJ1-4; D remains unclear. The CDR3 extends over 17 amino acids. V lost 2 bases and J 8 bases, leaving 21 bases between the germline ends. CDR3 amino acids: CASSLSPPGQVHEKLFF. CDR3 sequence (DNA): TGTGCCAGCAGTTTATCCCCGCCCGGGCAGGTACACGAAAAACTGTTTTTT.

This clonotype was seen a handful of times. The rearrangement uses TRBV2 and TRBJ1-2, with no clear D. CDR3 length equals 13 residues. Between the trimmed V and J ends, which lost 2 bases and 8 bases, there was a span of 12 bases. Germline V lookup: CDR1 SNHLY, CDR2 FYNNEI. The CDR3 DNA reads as TGTGCCAGCAGTGAAAACCCTGGGAGCGGCTACACCTTC. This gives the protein CASSENPGSGYTF.

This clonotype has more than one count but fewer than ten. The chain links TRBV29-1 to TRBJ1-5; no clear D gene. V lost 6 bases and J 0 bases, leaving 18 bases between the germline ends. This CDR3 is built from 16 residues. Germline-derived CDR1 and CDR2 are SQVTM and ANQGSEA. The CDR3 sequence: CSVLAVGWDSNQPQHF. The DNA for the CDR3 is TGCAGCGTCCTCGCCGTAGGGTGGGATAGCAATCAGCCCCAGCATTTT. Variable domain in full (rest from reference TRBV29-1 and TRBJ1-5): SAVISQKPSRDICQRGTSLTIQCQVDSQVTMMFWYRQQPGQSLTLIATANQGSEATYESGFVIDKFPISRPNLTFSTLTVSNMSPEDSSIYLCSVLAVGWDSNQPQHFGDGTRLSIL.

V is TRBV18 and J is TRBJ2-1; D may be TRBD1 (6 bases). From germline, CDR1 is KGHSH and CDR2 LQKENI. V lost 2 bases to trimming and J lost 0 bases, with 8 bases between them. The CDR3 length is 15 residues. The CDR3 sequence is CASSPTGSSYNEQFF. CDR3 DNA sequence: TGTGCCAGCTCACCAACAGGGAGCTCCTACAATGAGCAGTTCTTC.

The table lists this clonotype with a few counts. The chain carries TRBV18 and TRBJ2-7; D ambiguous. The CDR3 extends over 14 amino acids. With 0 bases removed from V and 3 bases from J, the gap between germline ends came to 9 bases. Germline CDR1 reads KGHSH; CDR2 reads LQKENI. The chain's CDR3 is CASSPPPVFYEQYF. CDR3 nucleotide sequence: TGTGCCAGCTCACCACCACCGGTCTTCTACGAGCAGTACTTC.

CDR3 in DNA: TGTGCCAGCAGCCATTTACCAGATACGCAGTATTTT. Protein product: CASSHLPDTQYF. The V gene is TRBV7-9, the J gene TRBJ2-3; D call uncertain. This CDR3 contains 12 residues. V dropped 5 bases and J dropped 4 bases, with 7 bases sitting between them. Per germline, CDR1 SEHNR and CDR2 FQNEAQ (reference sequence).

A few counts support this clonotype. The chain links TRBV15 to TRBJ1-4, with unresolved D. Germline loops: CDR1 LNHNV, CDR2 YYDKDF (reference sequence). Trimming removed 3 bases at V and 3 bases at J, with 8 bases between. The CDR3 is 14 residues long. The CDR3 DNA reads TGTGCCACCAGCAGCGGAGGGTCTAATGAAAAACTGTTTTTT. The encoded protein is CATSSGGSNEKLFF.

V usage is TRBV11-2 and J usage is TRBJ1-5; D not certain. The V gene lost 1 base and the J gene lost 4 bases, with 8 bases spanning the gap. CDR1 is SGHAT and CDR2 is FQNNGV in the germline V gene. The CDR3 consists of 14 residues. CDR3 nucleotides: TGTGCCAGCAGCTTAGGAGGGATGAATCAGCCCCAGCATTTT. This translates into CASSLGGMNQPQHF.

CDR3 in DNA: TGTGCCAGCAGTTACTTAGCGGGGGGGGAGACCCAGTACTTC. It translates to CASSYLAGGETQYF. The chain is built from TRBV6-2 or TRBV6-3 and TRBJ2-5, with 11 bases matching TRBD2. Unmatched junction bases numbered 0, after V lost 1 base and J lost 5 bases. The CDR3 length is 14 residues. CDR1 and CDR2 (germline): MNHEY, SVGEGT.

The CDR3 DNA sequence: TGTGCCAGCAGGTCGCCGGGACAGGGGCTAGGCGGCTACACCTTC. Encoded protein: CASRSPGQGLGGYTF. The chain links TRBV7-6 to TRBJ1-2; 10 bases map to TRBD1. CDR3 length: 15 residues. The junction had 12 bases not matched to a gene; V was cut back by 6 bases and J by 8 bases. Germline V CDR1 and CDR2: SGHVS, FNYEAQ.

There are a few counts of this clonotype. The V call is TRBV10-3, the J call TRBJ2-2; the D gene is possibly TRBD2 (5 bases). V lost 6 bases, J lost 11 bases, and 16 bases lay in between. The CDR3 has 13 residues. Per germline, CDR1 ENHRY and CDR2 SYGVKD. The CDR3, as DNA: TGTGCCATCAGCCGGCCTGACGGGGAAGAGCTGTTTTTT. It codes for CAISRPDGEELFF.

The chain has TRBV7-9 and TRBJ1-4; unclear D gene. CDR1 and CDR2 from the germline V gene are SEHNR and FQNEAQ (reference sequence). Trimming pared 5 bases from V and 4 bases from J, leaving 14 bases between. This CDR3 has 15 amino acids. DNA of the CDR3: TGTGCCAGCAGCCCGACTCTCTCGGATAATGAAAAACTGTTTTTT. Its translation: CASSPTLSDNEKLFF.

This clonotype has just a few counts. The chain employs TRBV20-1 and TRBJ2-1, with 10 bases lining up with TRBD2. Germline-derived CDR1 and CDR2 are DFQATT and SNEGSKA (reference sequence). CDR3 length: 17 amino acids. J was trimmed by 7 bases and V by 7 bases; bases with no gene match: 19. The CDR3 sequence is CSVNILAGALLWNEQFF. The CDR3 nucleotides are TGCAGTGTGAACATCCTAGCGGGAGCCCTTTTGTGGAATGAGCAGTTCTTC.

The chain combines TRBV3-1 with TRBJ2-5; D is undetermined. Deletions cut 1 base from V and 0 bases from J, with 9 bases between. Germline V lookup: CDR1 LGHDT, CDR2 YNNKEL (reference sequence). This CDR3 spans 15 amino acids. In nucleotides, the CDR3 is TGTGCCAGCAGCCAAGTAGGCCAGAACCAAGAGACCCAGTACTTC. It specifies CASSQVGQNQETQYF.

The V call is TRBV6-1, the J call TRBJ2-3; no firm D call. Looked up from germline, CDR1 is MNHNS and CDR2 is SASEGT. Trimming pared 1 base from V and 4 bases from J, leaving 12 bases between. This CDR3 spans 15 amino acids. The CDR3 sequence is CASSEERLVADTQYF. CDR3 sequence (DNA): TGTGCCAGCAGTGAAGAGAGGTTAGTGGCAGATACGCAGTATTTT.

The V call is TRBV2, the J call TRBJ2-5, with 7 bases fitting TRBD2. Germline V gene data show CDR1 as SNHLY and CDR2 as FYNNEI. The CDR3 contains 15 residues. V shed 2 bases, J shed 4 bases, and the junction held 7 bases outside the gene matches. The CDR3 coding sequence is TGTGCCAGCAGTGAACTGGCGACGGGGGGAGAGACCCAGTACTTC. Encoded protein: CASSELATGGETQYF.

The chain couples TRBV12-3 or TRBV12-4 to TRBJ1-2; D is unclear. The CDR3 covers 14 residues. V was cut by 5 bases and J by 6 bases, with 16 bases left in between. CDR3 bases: TGTGCCAGCAGTACAACTGGACCGCCCGATGGCTACACCTTC. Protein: CASSTTGPPDGYTF.

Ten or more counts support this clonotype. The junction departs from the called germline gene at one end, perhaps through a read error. The CDR3 is CASSLTANYGYTF. CDR3 in DNA: TGTGCCAGCAGTTTAACAGCTAACTATGGCTACACCTTC. The genes are TRBV5-1 and TRBJ1-2; D is unresolved. The germline V gene encodes CDR1 SGHRS and CDR2 YFSETQ. The CDR3 length is 13 residues.

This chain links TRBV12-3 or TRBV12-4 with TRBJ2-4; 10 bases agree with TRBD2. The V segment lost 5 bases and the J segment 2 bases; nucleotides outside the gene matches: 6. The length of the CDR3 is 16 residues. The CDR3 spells CASSPTSGTPKNIQYF. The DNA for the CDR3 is TGTGCCAGCAGTCCTACTAGCGGGACCCCCAAAAACATTCAGTACTTC.

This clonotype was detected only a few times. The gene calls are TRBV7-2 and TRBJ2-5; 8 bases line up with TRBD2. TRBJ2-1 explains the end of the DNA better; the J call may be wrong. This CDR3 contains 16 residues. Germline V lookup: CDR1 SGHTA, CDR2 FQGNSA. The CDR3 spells CASRDSSGPNYNEQFF. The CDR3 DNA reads TGTGCCAGCAGGGATTCTAGCGGGCCAAACTACAATGAGCAGTTCTTC.

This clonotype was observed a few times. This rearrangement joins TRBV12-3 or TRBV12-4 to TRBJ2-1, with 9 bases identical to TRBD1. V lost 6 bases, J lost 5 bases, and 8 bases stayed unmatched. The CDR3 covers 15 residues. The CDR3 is CASSKGTGWDNEQFF. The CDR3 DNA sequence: TGTGCCAGCAGCAAAGGGACAGGGTGGGACAATGAGCAGTTCTTC.

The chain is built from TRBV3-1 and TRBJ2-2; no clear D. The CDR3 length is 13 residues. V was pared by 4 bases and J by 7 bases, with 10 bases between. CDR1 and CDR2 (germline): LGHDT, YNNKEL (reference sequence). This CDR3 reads CASSRSPDGELFF. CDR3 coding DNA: TGTGCCAGCAGCCGGAGCCCAGACGGGGAGCTGTTTTTT.

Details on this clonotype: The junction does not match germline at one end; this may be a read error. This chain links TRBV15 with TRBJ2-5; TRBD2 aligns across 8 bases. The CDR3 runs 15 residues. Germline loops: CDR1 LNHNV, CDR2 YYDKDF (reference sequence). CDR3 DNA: TGTGCCACCGAATCCCCAGCGGGGGTCATGAAGACCCGGTACTTC. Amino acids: CATESPAGVMKTRYF.

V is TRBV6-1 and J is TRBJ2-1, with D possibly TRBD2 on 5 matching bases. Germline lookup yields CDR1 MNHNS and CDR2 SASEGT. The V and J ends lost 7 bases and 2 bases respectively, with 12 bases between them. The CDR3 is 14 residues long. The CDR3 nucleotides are TGTGCCAGCACAGAGACTACCCCCTACAATGAGCAGTTCTTC. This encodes CASTETTPYNEQFF.

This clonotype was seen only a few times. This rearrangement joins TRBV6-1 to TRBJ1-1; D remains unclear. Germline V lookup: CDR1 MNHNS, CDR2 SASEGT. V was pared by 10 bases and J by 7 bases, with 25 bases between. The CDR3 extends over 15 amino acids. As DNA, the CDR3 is TGTGCCACCTCAACGGAAGCGGGGTCAAAGGGTGAAGCTTTCTTT. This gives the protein CATSTEAGSKGEAFF.

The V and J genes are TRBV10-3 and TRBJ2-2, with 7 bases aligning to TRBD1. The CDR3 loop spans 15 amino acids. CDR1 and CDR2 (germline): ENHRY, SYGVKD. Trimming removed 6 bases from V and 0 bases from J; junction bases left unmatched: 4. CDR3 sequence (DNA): TGTGCCATCAGAGCCGGGACAGCGAACACCGGGGAGCTGTTTTTT. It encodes CAIRAGTANTGELFF.

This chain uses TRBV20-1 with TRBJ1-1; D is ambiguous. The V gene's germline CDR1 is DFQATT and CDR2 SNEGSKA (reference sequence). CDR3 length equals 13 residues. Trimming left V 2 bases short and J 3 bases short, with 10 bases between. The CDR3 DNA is TGCAGTGCTAGAAAGGAAGCGGACACTGAAGCTTTCTTT. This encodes CSARKEADTEAFF.

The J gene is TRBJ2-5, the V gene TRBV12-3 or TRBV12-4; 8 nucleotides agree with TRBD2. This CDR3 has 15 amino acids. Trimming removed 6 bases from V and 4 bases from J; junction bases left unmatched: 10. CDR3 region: CASRPGLGDGETQYF. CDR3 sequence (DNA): TGTGCCAGCAGGCCGGGACTAGGGGACGGAGAGACCCAGTACTTC.

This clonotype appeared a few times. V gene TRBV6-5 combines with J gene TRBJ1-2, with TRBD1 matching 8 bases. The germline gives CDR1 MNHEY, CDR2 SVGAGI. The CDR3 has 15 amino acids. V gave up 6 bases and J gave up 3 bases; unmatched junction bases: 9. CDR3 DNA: TGTGCCAGCAGCCGATCCCTGACAGGGGACTATGGCTACACCTTC. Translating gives CASSRSLTGDYGYTF.

CDR3 sequence reads: CASRHRQGSTEAFF. The CDR3 bases are TGTGCCAGCAGGCATAGACAGGGTAGCACTGAAGCTTTCTTT. V usage is TRBV3-1 and J usage is TRBJ1-1; TRBD1 agrees at 7 bases. Unmatched junction bases numbered 8, after V lost 6 bases and J lost 4 bases. The CDR3 spans 14 residues. In germline, CDR1 is LGHDT, CDR2 YNNKEL (reference sequence).